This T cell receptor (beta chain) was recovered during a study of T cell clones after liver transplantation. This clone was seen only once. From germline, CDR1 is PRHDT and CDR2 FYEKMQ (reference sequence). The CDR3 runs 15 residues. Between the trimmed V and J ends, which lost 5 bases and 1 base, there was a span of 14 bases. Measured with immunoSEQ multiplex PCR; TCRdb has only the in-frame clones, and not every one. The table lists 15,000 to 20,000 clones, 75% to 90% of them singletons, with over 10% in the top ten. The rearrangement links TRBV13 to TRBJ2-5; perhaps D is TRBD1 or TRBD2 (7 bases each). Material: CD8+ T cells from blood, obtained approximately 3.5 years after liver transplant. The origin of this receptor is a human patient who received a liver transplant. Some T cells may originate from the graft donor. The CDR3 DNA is TGTGCCAGCAGCGGGGAGGGACAGACCCAAGAGACCCAGTACTTC. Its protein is CASSGEGQTQETQYF.